Listed here are 30 T cell receptor beta chains from one sample, sequenced in a study of metastatic and nonmetastatic thyroid tumors. TCRdb re-called clones from the PCR reads using MiXCR. The table shows some 20,000 clones, with about 10% occurring only once. No patient had received any treatment before thyroid surgery. Sequencing was carried out using blood. Source of these receptors: a female donor with papillary thyroid cancer or a benign thyroid nodule (not recorded which). Some clones in this sample may be carry-over from other donors' samples.

This clone was counted ten times or more. The chain joins TRBV10-3 to TRBJ1-1; no reliable D call. There are 12 residues in the CDR3. The germline gives CDR1 ENHRY, CDR2 SYGVKD. V lost 10 bases and J 1 base, leaving 10 bases between the germline ends. The CDR3 coding sequence is TGTGCCACGGCCCTCGGGAACACTGAAGCTTTCTTT. It translates to CATALGNTEAFF.

At least ten counts were recorded for this clone. The rearrangement joins TRBV14 to TRBJ1-2; 7 nucleotides agree with TRBD1. The CDR3 runs to 15 residues. CDR1 and CDR2 (germline): SGHDN, FVKESK. The J segment lost 0 bases and the V segment lost 4 bases, leaving 5 bases of the junction unmatched. CDR3 DNA sequence: TGTGCCAGCAGCCCGAAGCAGGGGGCTAACTATGGCTACACCTTC. Encoded protein: CASSPKQGANYGYTF.

This clone was counted many times. This chain joins TRBV11-2 and TRBJ1-1; a weak D match, TRBD1 (5 bases). The CDR3 contains 14 residues. Deletions cut 5 bases from V and 2 bases from J, with 12 bases between. Germline V gene lookup returns CDR1 SGHAT and CDR2 FQNNGV. The CDR3 DNA follows: TGTGCCAGCAGCCCAAGAGGGGACAACACTGAAGCTTTCTTT. It translates to CASSPRGDNTEAFF. Full variable domain (missing parts from reference TRBV11-2 and TRBJ1-1): EAGVAQSPRYKIIEKRQSVAFWCNPISGHATLYWYQQILGQGPKLLIQFQNNGVVDDSQLPKDRFSAERLKGVDSTLKIQPAKLEDSAVYLCASSPRGDNTEAFFGQGTRLTVV.

This clone was detected ten times or more. V gene TRBV6-2 or TRBV6-3 combines with J gene TRBJ2-3; 14 nucleotides match TRBD2. V gave up 6 bases and J gave up 3 bases; unmatched junction bases: 5. This CDR3 is built from 16 residues. CDR1 and CDR2 (germline): MNHEY, SVGEGT. In nucleotides, the CDR3 is TGTGCCAGCAGCCGGCGACTAGCGGGAGGGACAGATACGCAGTATTTT. Residues: CASSRRLAGGTDTQYF.

This clone was detected many times. V is TRBV20-1 and J is TRBJ2-7, with a tentative D call TRBD1 (6 bases). Germline V lookup: CDR1 DFQATT, CDR2 SNEGSKA (reference sequence). The CDR3 length is 13 residues. The ends were cut back, 3 bases at V and 2 bases at J, with 11 bases in the middle. For the CDR3, the DNA is TGCAGTGCTAGGGACAGAGAGACCTACGAGCAGTACTTC. Translation: CSARDRETYEQYF.

This clone was observed at least ten times. The V and J genes are TRBV5-1 and TRBJ2-1, with 8 bases matching TRBD2. The CDR3 is made up of 15 amino acids. V was pared by 0 bases and J by 7 bases, with 6 bases of the junction left unmatched. Per the germline V gene, CDR1 is SGHRS and CDR2 is YFSETQ. CDR3 protein: CASSLVERELNEQFF. As DNA, the CDR3 is TGCGCCAGCAGCTTGGTTGAGCGGGAGCTAAATGAGCAGTTCTTC.

This clone was observed many times. The chain employs TRBV10-3 and TRBJ1-5; no firm D call. The V gene lost 10 bases and the J gene lost 0 bases, with 13 bases spanning the gap. The CDR3 runs 14 residues. Germline CDR1 reads ENHRY; CDR2 reads SYGVKD. The CDR3 region has the DNA TGTGCCACCGCAGGAGGTTCTAGCAATCAGCCCCAGCATTTT. This translates into CATAGGSSNQPQHF.

The chain employs TRBV18 and TRBJ2-7, with TRBD1 as a possible D gene (6 bases). The CDR3 covers 15 residues. V shed 6 bases and J shed 4 bases, with 19 bases lying between them. In germline, CDR1 is KGHSH, CDR2 LQKENI. The CDR3 DNA reads TGTGCCAGCTCGATTCCGGCACAGGGTTCATACGAGCAGTACTTC. Translated: CASSIPAQGSYEQYF.

The sample holds many counts of this clone. The chain carries TRBV19 and TRBJ2-5; D gene ambiguous. Per the germline V gene, CDR1 is LNHDA and CDR2 is SQIVND (reference sequence). The CDR3 has 11 amino acids. Trimming stripped 3 bases from V and 5 bases from J, with 4 bases between. CDR3 sequence: CASSIRETQYF. The CDR3 DNA is TGTGCCAGTAGTATTCGGGAGACCCAGTACTTC.

This clone is medium-sized. This same CDR3 is encoded by further DNA sequences in the sample. V usage is TRBV6-1 and J usage is TRBJ2-7; D unresolved. This CDR3 comprises 11 residues. Looked up from germline, CDR1 is MNHNS and CDR2 is SASEGT. Trimming took 5 bases from V and 8 from J, leaving 10 bases between them. CDR3 loop: CASSFRSKQYF. The DNA for the CDR3 is TGTGCCAGCAGTTTTCGTTCGAAGCAGTACTTC.

In this sample, this clone turned up many times. The chain employs TRBV20-1 and TRBJ2-7; D possibly matches TRBD1 or TRBD2 (5 bases each). The CDR3 runs 15 residues. Germline values: CDR1 DFQATT, CDR2 SNEGSKA (reference sequence). The V end was cut by 3 bases, the J end by 3 bases, with 18 bases between. The CDR3 protein is CSASNPSGGGYEQYF. In nucleotides, the CDR3 is TGCAGTGCTAGCAACCCCTCTGGGGGTGGCTACGAGCAGTACTTC.

This clone was recorded many times. The rearrangement links TRBV24-1 to TRBJ1-1; D not certain. The CDR3 extends over 13 amino acids. The germline V and J ends were trimmed by 9 bases and 1 base, with 11 bases remaining between them. Germline CDR1 KGHDR, CDR2 SFDVKD. The CDR3, as DNA: TGTGCCACCCGTCTTTCCGCGAACACTGAAGCTTTCTTT. This sequence encodes CATRLSANTEAFF.

In its sample, this clone was seen many times. The V and J genes are TRBV10-3 and TRBJ2-1; 13 positions agree with TRBD2. V gave up 7 bases and J gave up 5 bases; unmatched junction bases: 14. The CDR3 is made up of 18 amino acids. Germline V gene data show CDR1 as ENHRY and CDR2 as SYGVKD. DNA for the CDR3: TGTGCCATCACACCATCAACTAGCGGGAGGGCCATGGACAATGAGCAGTTCTTC. This codes for CAITPSTSGRAMDNEQFF.

Points on this clone: Here the CDR3 omits its conserved ending phenylalanine or tryptophan, so a read error is the likely source. The rearrangement links TRBV4-1 to TRBJ2-7, with TRBD1 matching over 10 bases. The ends lost 5 bases at V and 2 bases at J; junction bases unmatched: 0. CDR1 MGHRA and CDR2 YSYEKL come from the germline V gene. The CDR3 sequence is 13 residues long. CDR3 sequence reads: CASSGTGAYEQYL. The CDR3 bases are TGCGCCAGCAGCGGGACAGGGGCCTACGAGCAGTACCTC.

This clone was detected ten times or more. The V gene is TRBV28, the J gene TRBJ1-4; perhaps TRBD1 as D (5 bases). V lost 7 bases and J 4 bases, leaving 10 bases between the germline ends. This CDR3 contains 13 residues. Germline CDR1 and CDR2: MDHEN and SYDVKM. CDR3 sequence reads: CASNRFGNEKLFF. The CDR3 nucleotides are TGTGCCAGCAACAGGTTCGGTAATGAAAAACTGTTTTTT.

The sample holds many counts of this clone. The CDR3 DNA reads as TGTGCCAGCAGCTTCTACAGAACAGAGACCCAGTACTTC. Protein product: CASSFYRTETQYF. The rearrangement uses TRBV11-3 and TRBJ2-5; unclear D gene. Deletions cut 3 bases from V and 4 bases from J, with 9 bases between. This CDR3 is built from 13 residues. The germline V gene has CDR1 SGHNT and CDR2 YENEEA.

This clone was counted many times. This chain connects TRBV20-1 to TRBJ1-2, with D possibly being TRBD1 (5 bases). This CDR3 is built from 15 residues. Trimming removed 0 bases from V and 4 bases from J, with 15 bases in between. Germline V lookup: CDR1 DFQATT, CDR2 SNEGSKA (reference sequence). The CDR3 DNA is TGCAGTGCTAGAGATTTAGCAGGGAGAGGCTATGGCTACACCTTC. Translated, it gives CSARDLAGRGYGYTF.

This clone was recorded many times. The chain carries TRBV28 and TRBJ2-3; the D is unclear. Germline V gene sequence: CDR1 MDHEN, CDR2 SYDVKM. Trimming left V 3 bases short and J 1 base short, with 11 bases between. The CDR3 is made up of 15 amino acids. The CDR3 region is CASSFGQAGTDTQYF. The CDR3 DNA sequence: TGTGCCAGCAGTTTTGGCCAGGCGGGCACAGATACGCAGTATTTT.

This clone came up many times. For the CDR3, the DNA is TGTGCCAGCAGCTCCCAAGACGTGTGGGGCCACGAGCAGTACTTC. Protein sequence: CASSSQDVWGHEQYF. The J gene is TRBJ2-7, the V gene TRBV7-9; tentative D call: TRBD1 (5 bases). V lost 4 bases to trimming and J lost 5 bases, with 18 bases between them. The CDR3 runs to 15 residues. The germline V gene encodes CDR1 SEHNR and CDR2 FQNEAQ (reference sequence).

This clone was found many times. The V and J genes are TRBV4-2 and TRBJ2-7; no definite D call. Germline CDR1 LGHNA, CDR2 YNFKEQ. This CDR3 spans 12 amino acids. V lost 0 bases to trimming and J lost 6 bases, with 6 bases between them. The CDR3 coding sequence is TGTGCCAGCAGCCAAGAACGGAGCGAGCAGTACTTC. Translated: CASSQERSEQYF.

This clone has a handful of counts. Just one base apart from a much larger clone, this may be a read error. The CDR3 here is CASILALWEWADTQYF. The CDR3, as DNA: TGTGCCAGCATCTTGGCCTTGTGGGAGTGGGCAGATACGCAGTATTTT. The chain carries TRBV5-6 and TRBJ2-3; D is possibly TRBD2 (5 bases). The germline V gene encodes CDR1 SGHDT and CDR2 YYEEEE. The CDR3 length is 16 residues.

This clone was seen repeatedly, ten times or more. The chain carries TRBV15 and TRBJ2-7; D is ambiguous. Germline V gene lookup returns CDR1 LNHNV and CDR2 YYDKDF (reference sequence). The CDR3 loop spans 14 amino acids. V gave up 3 bases and J gave up 9 bases, with 18 bases separating them. The CDR3 loop is CATSSIGTRAVQYF. The CDR3 DNA sequence: TGTGCCACCAGCAGTATAGGAACTCGAGCCGTGCAGTACTTC.

Details on this clone: Relative to the germline gene, one junction end is altered; a read error may explain this. The J gene is TRBJ2-7, the V gene TRBV15; possible D gene TRBD2, 5 bases. Germline CDR1 LNHNV, CDR2 YYDKDF (reference sequence). This CDR3 is built from 14 residues. Here the CDR3 DNA reads TGTGCCACCAGCAGTTCTGACTACCCCTACGTGCAGTACTTC. The encoded protein is CATSSSDYPYVQYF.

This clone showed up just once. The chain is built from TRBV6-5 and TRBJ2-7; D call uncertain. V was clipped by 0 bases and J by 6 bases, with 9 bases between them. The CDR3 sequence is 13 residues long. Germline assignment: CDR1 MNHEY and CDR2 SVGAGI. CDR3 nucleotides: TGTGCCAGCAGTTACTCGCCGCGCAGCGAGCAGTACTTC. It yields the protein CASSYSPRSEQYF.

Many counts were recorded for this clone. Other DNA sequences from this sample encode an identical CDR3 as well. The chain uses TRBV19 and TRBJ2-1, with 7 positions matching TRBD1. The CDR3 is made up of 15 amino acids. The V gene end was trimmed by 3 bases and the J gene end by 7 bases; junction bases not matched to a gene: 9. Germline V gene data show CDR1 as LNHDA and CDR2 as SQIVND (reference sequence). The CDR3 DNA follows: TGTGCCAGTAGTATCTCGTCCAGGGGGTCGAATGAGCAGTTCTTC. Protein: CASSISSRGSNEQFF.

This clone is medium-sized (0.01 to 0.1%) in the sample. This sequence joins TRBV6-2 or TRBV6-3 and TRBJ2-7; D gene uncertain. Trimming removed 7 bases at V and 4 bases at J, with 17 bases between. Germline-derived CDR1 and CDR2 are MNHEY and SVGEGT. This CDR3 has 14 residues. CDR3 sequence: CASTNTEKLYEQYF. The CDR3 DNA reads TGTGCCAGCACTAACACGGAGAAACTTTACGAGCAGTACTTC.

The J gene is TRBJ2-1, the V gene TRBV12-3 or TRBV12-4; maybe TRBD2 (5 bases). CDR3 length: 15 amino acids. Trimming took 5 bases from V and 8 from J, leaving 19 bases between them. The CDR3 loop is CASSPERWAPDEQFF. DNA for the CDR3: TGTGCCAGCAGTCCTGAGCGGTGGGCTCCGGATGAGCAGTTCTTC.

Comments on this clone: At one end, the junction sequence differs from germline, possibly due to a read error. The chain combines TRBV12-5 with TRBJ2-2; D is undetermined. The CDR3 spans 14 residues. Germline V gene lookup returns CDR1 LGHNT and CDR2 FRNRAP. The CDR3, as DNA: TGTGCCAGTGGTTTTTCCGGGCCGGGCGGGGAGCTGTTTTTT. Protein product: CASGFSGPGGELFF.

This clone was seen ten or more times. V usage is TRBV6-5 and J usage is TRBJ2-5; D is unresolved. The CDR3 consists of 13 residues. Trimming took off 2 bases at V and 4 bases at J, with 8 bases between the two ends. Germline values: CDR1 MNHEY, CDR2 SVGAGI. CDR3 sequence (DNA): TGTGCCAGCAGTTACGGAAACGGAGAGACCCAGTACTTC. Translation gives CASSYGNGETQYF.

This clone was observed at least ten times. CDR3 sequence: CASSLIDYGYTF. Written as DNA, the CDR3 is TGTGCCAGCAGTTTAATAGACTATGGCTACACCTTC. The J gene is TRBJ1-2, the V gene TRBV28; D is ambiguous. V dropped 2 bases and J dropped 3 bases, with 4 bases sitting between them. Germline V gene sequence: CDR1 MDHEN, CDR2 SYDVKM. The CDR3 has 12 amino acids.